Only one count was recorded for the clone carrying this T cell receptor beta chain. Germline V gene sequence: CDR1 SGHTA, CDR2 FQGNSA. V was pared by 1 base and J by 2 bases, with 6 bases between. The CDR3 length is 14 residues. The data stem from a study of OX40 agonist ivuxolimab in advanced cancers. Repertoires were generated with immunoSEQ multiplex PCR, while TCRdb's copy carries only in-frame clones and drops some. The repertoire consists of approximately 74,000 clones, with roughly 87% occurring once and the leading ten covering 1.5% to 2%. This clonotype originated in an adult with an advanced solid tumor such as melanoma, head and neck, liver or kidney cancer. The chain recombines TRBV7-2 with TRBJ2-1; D gene uncertain. The sample here was CD4+ or CD8+ T cells sorted from blood, taken in a trial of the OX40 agonist ivuxolimab. For the CDR3, the DNA is TGTGCCAGCAGCTTAGTTGGCACCTACAATGAGCAGTTCTTC. Translated, it gives CASSLVGTYNEQFF.